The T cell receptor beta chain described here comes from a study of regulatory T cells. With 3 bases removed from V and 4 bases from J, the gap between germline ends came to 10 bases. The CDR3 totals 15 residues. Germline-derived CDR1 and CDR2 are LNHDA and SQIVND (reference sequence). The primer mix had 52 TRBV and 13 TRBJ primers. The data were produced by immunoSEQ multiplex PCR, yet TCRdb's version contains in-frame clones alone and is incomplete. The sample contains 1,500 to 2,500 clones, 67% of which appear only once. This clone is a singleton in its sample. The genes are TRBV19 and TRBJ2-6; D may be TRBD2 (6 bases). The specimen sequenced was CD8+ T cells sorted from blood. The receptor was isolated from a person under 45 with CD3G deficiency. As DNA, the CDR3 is TGTGCCAGTAGTATCGGGGGAACAGGGGCCAACGTCCTGACTTTC. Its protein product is CASSIGGTGANVLTF.